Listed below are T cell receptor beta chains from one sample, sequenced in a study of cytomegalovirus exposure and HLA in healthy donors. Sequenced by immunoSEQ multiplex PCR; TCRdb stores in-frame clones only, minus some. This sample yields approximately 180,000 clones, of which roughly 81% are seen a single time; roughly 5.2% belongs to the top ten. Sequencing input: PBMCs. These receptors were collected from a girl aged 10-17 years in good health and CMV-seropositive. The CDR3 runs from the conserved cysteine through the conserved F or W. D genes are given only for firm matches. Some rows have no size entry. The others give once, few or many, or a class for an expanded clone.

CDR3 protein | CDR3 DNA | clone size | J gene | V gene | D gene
CASSLGGAGGTNEQFF | TGTGCCAGCAGCTTGGGTGGAGCGGGGGGGACGAATGAGCAGTTCTTC | . | TRBJ2-1 | TRBV11-3 | TRBD2
CASSLVGTSLSNEQFF | TGTGCCAGCAGCTTAGTAGGTACTAGCTTGTCCAATGAGCAGTTCTTC | . | TRBJ2-1 | TRBV7-9 | .
CASSFSDRGYEQYF | TGTGCCAGCAGTTTCTCGGACAGGGGCTACGAGCAGTACTTC | . | TRBJ2-7 | TRBV27 | TRBD1
CAWRQQGKGGDTQYF | TGTGCCTGGAGACAACAGGGCAAAGGGGGAGATACGCAGTATTTT | . | TRBJ2-3 | TRBV30 | .
CASSARRGSYEQYF | TGTGCCAGCAGCGCCCGCAGGGGGTCCTACGAGCAGTACTTC | once | TRBJ2-7 | TRBV5-8 | TRBD1
CASSRLPNQGQGSNQPQHF | TGCGCCAGCAGCCGCCTACCGAACCAAGGACAGGGGAGCAATCAGCCCCAGCATTTT | . | TRBJ1-5 | TRBV4-1 | TRBD1
CASSLGLAGDLAGELFF | TGCGCCAGCAGCTTGGGACTAGCGGGGGATTTGGCCGGGGAGCTGTTTTTT | few | TRBJ2-2 | TRBV5-1 | TRBD2
CASSPSTDYEQYF | TGTGCCAGCAGCCCATCGACAGACTACGAGCAGTACTTC | few | TRBJ2-7 | TRBV6-6 | .
CASGPSGGEMDEQFF | TGTGCCTCGGGGCCTAGCGGGGGGGAAATGGATGAGCAGTTCTTC | . | TRBJ2-1 | TRBV10-3 | TRBD2
CAWSVGWRGTGGFNTF | TGTGCCTGGAGTGTAGGGTGGAGGGGGACAGGGGGGTTCAACACCTTC | . | TRBJ1-2 | TRBV30 | TRBD1
CASSEMPGGYGYTF | TGTGCCAGCAGTGAAATGCCAGGGGGCTATGGCTACACCTTC | . | TRBJ1-2 | TRBV6-1 | TRBD1
CACGRGNTEAFF | TGTGCCTGCGGACGGGGAAACACTGAAGCTTTCTTT | . | TRBJ1-1 | TRBV30 | .
CASSTGTGPSGEKLFF | TGTGCCAGCAGCACCGGGACAGGGCCCTCGGGGGAAAAACTGTTTTTT | . | TRBJ1-4 | TRBV2 | TRBD1
CASSITSGGDSLAKNIQYF | TGTGCCAGTAGTATAACAAGCGGGGGGGATTCATTAGCCAAAAACATTCAGTACTTC | . | TRBJ2-4 | TRBV19 | TRBD2
CASSSGTAGPTYSPLHF | TGTGCCAGCAGCTCCGGGACAGCCGGACCAACCTATTCACCCCTCCACTTT | few | TRBJ1-6 | TRBV5-6 | TRBD1
CASSFSSGVETQYF | TGTGCCAGCAGTTTCTCTTCGGGGGTGGAGACCCAGTACTTC | once | TRBJ2-5 | TRBV27 | .
CASSPLGQDTEAFF | TGTGCCAGCTCACCATTGGGGCAGGACACTGAAGCTTTCTTT | . | TRBJ1-1 | TRBV18 | .
CSGLQAYEQYF | TGCAGTGGTCTACAGGCCTACGAGCAGTACTTC | once | TRBJ2-7 | TRBV20-1 | .
CASRRSEGDSNYGYTF | TGCGCCAGCAGAAGATCGGAAGGGGACAGTAACTATGGCTACACCTTC | . | TRBJ1-2 | TRBV5-1 | TRBD1
CSSSSRQGLQETQYF | TGTTCCAGCAGCTCTCGACAGGGGCTACAAGAGACCCAGTACTTC | once | TRBJ2-5 | TRBV7-9 | TRBD1
CASSAGGYEQYF | TGTGCCAGCAGCGCGGGGGGCTACGAGCAGTACTTC | once | TRBJ2-7 | TRBV11-2 | TRBD2
CASSPRTPIGNSPLHF | TGTGCCAGCAGCCCGAGGACACCAATAGGGAATTCACCCCTCCACTTT | . | TRBJ1-6 | TRBV14 | .
CASRPTGTGYPEAFF | TGTGCCAGCCGCCCGACAGGGACAGGGTATCCTGAAGCTTTCTTT | once | TRBJ1-1 | TRBV5-6 | TRBD1
CASSFRSYGYTF | TGTGCCAGCAGCTTCCGCAGCTATGGCTACACCTTC | . | TRBJ1-2 | TRBV11-3 | .
CASSPGSRGHYEQYF | TGTGCTAGCAGTCCCGGGTCGCGAGGGCACTACGAGCAGTACTTC | . | TRBJ2-7 | TRBV7-7 | .
CASSGTGQNEKLFF | TGTGCCAGCAGCGGGACAGGGCAGAATGAAAAACTGTTTTTT | . | TRBJ1-4 | TRBV2 | TRBD1
CASSETGNTEAFF | TGTGCCAGTAGTGAAACAGGTAACACTGAAGCTTTCTTT | . | TRBJ1-1 | TRBV19 | .
CASSLTGGNTEAFF | TGCGCCAGCAGCTTGACAGGTGGGAACACTGAAGCTTTCTTT | . | TRBJ1-1 | TRBV5-1 | .
CASSLQGVGEKLFF | TGTGCCAGCAGTCTACAGGGAGTAGGCGAAAAACTGTTTTTT | . | TRBJ1-4 | TRBV6-6 | .
CASSLDYRTRTGNTIYF | TGTGCCAGCAGCTTAGACTACAGGACACGGACTGGAAACACCATATATTTT | . | TRBJ1-3 | TRBV11-1 | .
CASSARQGETQYF | TGTGCCAGCAGCGCCCGACAGGGGGAGACCCAGTACTTC | . | TRBJ2-5 | TRBV7-3 | TRBD1
CASSSPLAGGLYF | TGTGCCAGCAGCTCACCTCTAGCGGGGGGTTTGTATTTT | . | TRBJ2-3 | TRBV5-4 | TRBD2
CASSLTGDYQPQHF | TGTGCCAGCAGCCTGACAGGAGATTATCAGCCCCAGCATTTT | . | TRBJ1-5 | TRBV7-9 | .